The entry that follows covers one T cell receptor (beta chain) sequence. RNA amounts of about 0.5 to 1 ug underwent reverse transcription with random hexamers. Using its own MiXCR run on the immunoSEQ multiplex PCR reads, TCRdb lists one record per CDR3 protein. The sample lists roughly 120,000 distinct CDR3 sequences; about 95% were seen once. The entry originates in a study of CD8 T cells in Susac syndrome. Germline-derived CDR1 and CDR2 are SGHVS and FQNEAQ. The V end was cut by 1 base, the J end by 2 bases, with 13 bases between. The CDR3 has 16 amino acids. The source of this sequence is a human donor in good health. The specimen was CD4+ T cells from PBMCs. The chain combines TRBV7-8 with TRBJ2-3; a weak D match, TRBD2 (6 bases). The CDR3 DNA follows: TGTGCCAGCAGCTTAGTGGGCGGGACCAACACAGATACGCAGTATTTT. Its translation is CASSLVGGTNTDTQYF.